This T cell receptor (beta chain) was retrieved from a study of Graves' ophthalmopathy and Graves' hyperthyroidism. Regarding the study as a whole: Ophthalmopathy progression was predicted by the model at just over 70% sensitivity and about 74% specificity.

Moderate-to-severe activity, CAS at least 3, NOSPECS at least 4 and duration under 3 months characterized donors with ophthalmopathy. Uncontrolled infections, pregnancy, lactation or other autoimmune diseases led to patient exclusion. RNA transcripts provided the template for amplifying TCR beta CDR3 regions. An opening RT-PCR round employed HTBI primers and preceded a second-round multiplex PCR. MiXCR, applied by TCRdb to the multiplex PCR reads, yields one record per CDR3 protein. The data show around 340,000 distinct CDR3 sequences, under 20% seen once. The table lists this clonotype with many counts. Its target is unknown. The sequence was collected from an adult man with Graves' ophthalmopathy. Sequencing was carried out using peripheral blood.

In DNA, the CDR3 is TGTGCCAGCAGCCACGGGACAGGGGGCTATGGCTACACCTTC. Its translation is CASSHGTGGYGYTF. V and J are TRBV7-2 and TRBJ1-2, with TRBD1 matching over 11 bases. Per germline, CDR1 SGHTA and CDR2 FQGNSA. The CDR3 has 14 amino acids. J lost 4 bases, V lost 5 bases, and 3 bases had no gene match.